Each of the 21 T cell receptor beta chains below was sequenced from the same sample in a study of shared clonotypes between healthy human individuals. Assay used: immunoSEQ multiplex PCR; TCRdb lists only in-frame clones, some missing. Here the sample spans some 380,000 clones, around 96% being singletons. The source material was memory CD8+ T cells sorted from blood. Subset described: CD45RO+ cells pooled with CCR7-negative TemRA cells. The receptors originated from a man aged 30 to 45 in good health.

This chain links TRBV28 with TRBJ2-2, with a weak D call TRBD2 (6 bases). The CDR3 is 14 amino acids. Germline V gene lookup returns CDR1 MDHEN and CDR2 SYDVKM. V dropped 3 bases and J dropped 7 bases, with 12 bases sitting between them. CDR3 residues: CASSFGGRGGELFF. DNA of the CDR3: TGTGCCAGCAGTTTCGGGGGACGAGGCGGGGAGCTGTTTTTT. The full variable domain, completed using reference TRBV28 and TRBJ2-2, is DVKVTQSSRYLVKRTGEKVFLECVQDMDHENMFWYRQDPGLGLRLIYFSYDVKMKEKGDIPEGYSVSREKKERFSLILESASTNQTSMYLCASSFGGRGGELFFGEGSRLTVL.

The CDR3 DNA reads TGTGCCAGTAGTGGACAGGCGAACACCGGGGAGCTGTTTTTT. It translates to CASSGQANTGELFF. The rearrangement links TRBV19 to TRBJ2-2; TRBD1 agrees at 7 bases. Germline-derived CDR1 and CDR2 are LNHDA and SQIVND (reference sequence). With V trimmed by 5 bases and J by 0 bases, 0 bases remained unmatched. The CDR3 consists of 14 residues.

The CDR3 sequence is CGNTGARETQYF. The DNA of the CDR3 is TGTGGGAATACAGGGGCGAGGGAGACCCAGTACTTC. The V gene is TRBV7-3, the J gene TRBJ2-5; TRBD1 aligns across 7 bases. This CDR3 has 12 amino acids. CDR1 SGHTA and CDR2 FQGTGA come from the germline V gene.

The chain couples TRBV4-2 to TRBJ2-7, with TRBD1 matching 8 bases. This CDR3 is 13 amino acids long. The junction had 2 bases not matched to a gene; V was cut back by 2 bases and J by 5 bases. The V gene's germline CDR1 is LGHNA and CDR2 YNFKEQ. DNA of the CDR3: TGTGCCAGCAGCCAATTCAGGGGGCACGAGCAGTACTTC. It encodes CASSQFRGHEQYF.

In its sample, this clone was seen once. Other DNA variants within this sample encode the same CDR3. This sequence joins TRBV28 and TRBJ1-5; D gene unclear. In germline, CDR1 is MDHEN, CDR2 SYDVKM. V dropped 2 bases and J dropped 6 bases, with 5 bases sitting between them. This CDR3 is built from 12 residues. CDR3: CASSLMGQPQHF. As DNA, the CDR3 is TGTGCCAGCAGTTTAATGGGTCAGCCCCAGCATTTT.

As concerns this clone: The same CDR3 is also encoded by other DNA sequences in this sample. The rearrangement links TRBV5-1 to TRBJ2-5; 11 bases match TRBD2. CDR1 and CDR2 from the germline V gene are SGHRS and YFSETQ. Trimming cost V 2 bases and J 2 bases; bases outside gene matches: 2. The CDR3 is 15 residues long. CDR3 DNA sequence: TGCGCCAGCAGCTTAGGGACTAGCGGACAAGAGACCCAGTACTTC. As protein: CASSLGTSGQETQYF.

Of note for this clone: This same CDR3 is encoded by further DNA sequences in the sample. The chain employs TRBV11-3 and TRBJ2-3; no firm D call. V was trimmed by 5 bases and J by 0 bases, leaving 6 bases between them. Germline V lookup: CDR1 SGHNT, CDR2 YENEEA. The CDR3 spans 13 residues. CDR3 sequence reads: CASSLVSTDTQYF. CDR3 coding DNA: TGTGCCAGCAGCCTGGTTAGCACAGATACGCAGTATTTT.

The chain combines TRBV5-1 with TRBJ2-3; D is unclear. The CDR3 runs to 17 residues. Germline V gene lookup returns CDR1 SGHRS and CDR2 YFSETQ. With 0 bases removed from V and 3 bases from J, the gap between germline ends came to 17 bases. The CDR3 here is CASSLDLRTLETDTQYF. The CDR3 DNA reads as TGCGCCAGCAGCTTGGACCTCAGGACGTTAGAAACAGATACGCAGTATTTT.

The V gene is TRBV28, the J gene TRBJ2-5; 7 nucleotides agree with TRBD1. Unmatched junction bases numbered 8, after V lost 5 bases and J lost 5 bases. Germline CDR1 reads MDHEN; CDR2 reads SYDVKM. This CDR3 spans 14 amino acids. The CDR3 DNA follows: TGTGCCAGCAGTGGAACGACAGGGCGGGAGACCCAGTACTTC. Its translation is CASSGTTGRETQYF.

The V and J genes are TRBV6-1 and TRBJ1-5, with D possibly matching TRBD1 (6 bases). V gave up 4 bases and J gave up 0 bases, with 10 bases separating them. Germline CDR1 MNHNS, CDR2 SASEGT. This CDR3 has 15 amino acids. The CDR3: CASSVGAASNQPQHF. CDR3 nucleotide sequence: TGTGCCAGCAGTGTGGGGGCAGCTAGCAATCAGCCCCAGCATTTT.

J is TRBJ2-4 and V is TRBV2, with 11 nucleotides matching TRBD1. Germline values: CDR1 SNHLY, CDR2 FYNNEI. The J segment lost 6 bases and the V segment lost 6 bases, leaving 1 base of the junction unmatched. This CDR3 spans 13 amino acids. The CDR3 loop is CASRGTGGNIQYF. The CDR3 DNA follows: TGTGCCAGCAGAGGGACAGGGGGAAACATTCAGTACTTC.

The V gene is TRBV28, the J gene TRBJ2-7; perhaps TRBD2 as D (5 bases). The CDR3 is made up of 15 amino acids. CDR1 and CDR2 (germline): MDHEN, SYDVKM. V lost 3 bases, J lost 6 bases, and 18 bases lay in between. The CDR3 here is CASSFPPDGEFEQYF. CDR3 bases: TGTGCCAGCAGTTTCCCCCCGGACGGGGAATTCGAGCAGTACTTC. The complete variable domain, with remaining parts taken from reference TRBV28 and TRBJ2-7, reads DVKVTQSSRYLVKRTGEKVFLECVQDMDHENMFWYRQDPGLGLRLIYFSYDVKMKEKGDIPEGYSVSREKKERFSLILESASTNQTSMYLCASSFPPDGEFEQYFGPGTRLTVT.

This clone was detected once. The V and J genes are TRBV28 and TRBJ2-7; D is unclear. The CDR3 runs 17 residues. Germline loops: CDR1 MDHEN, CDR2 SYDVKM. V was clipped by 1 base and J by 0 bases, with 16 bases between them. Here the CDR3 reads CASSLSLNGLSSYEQYF. CDR3 bases: TGTGCCAGCAGTTTATCGCTCAACGGGTTAAGCTCCTACGAGCAGTACTTC.

The chain carries TRBV5-1 and TRBJ2-1, with TRBD2 matching over 13 bases. The CDR3 sequence is 17 residues long. J was trimmed by 5 bases and V by 5 bases; bases with no gene match: 10. Germline V gives CDR1 SGHRS, CDR2 YFSETQ. The CDR3 DNA sequence: TGCGCCAGCAGTCGTCCCGGGACTAGCGGGAACCACAATGAGCAGTTCTTC. It is translated as CASSRPGTSGNHNEQFF. Based on the CDR3 plus reference TRBV5-1 and TRBJ2-1, the full variable domain is KAGVTQTPRYLIKTRGQQVTLSCSPISGHRSVSWYQQTPGQGLQFLFEYFSETQRNKGNFPGRFSGRQFSNSRSEMNVSTLELGDSALYLCASSRPGTSGNHNEQFFGPGTRLTVL.

The V call is TRBV5-5, the J call TRBJ1-3, with a tentative D call TRBD1 (6 bases). In germline, CDR1 is SGHKS, CDR2 YYEKEE (reference sequence). With 5 bases removed from V and 1 base from J, the gap between germline ends came to 16 bases. The CDR3 has 16 amino acids. The CDR3, as DNA: TGTGCCAGCAGGGACCCGGGACATCGATCTGGAAACACCATATATTTT. This translates into CASRDPGHRSGNTIYF.

This chain links TRBV7-3 with TRBJ2-1, with 7 bases fitting TRBD2. The V and J ends lost 2 bases and 9 bases, in that order; junction bases with no gene match: 7. CDR3 length: 14 residues. CDR1 and CDR2 from the germline V gene are SGHTA and FQGTGA. The CDR3 here is CASSLDAGVGEQFF. The CDR3 DNA sequence: TGTGCCAGCAGCTTAGACGCGGGAGTGGGTGAGCAGTTCTTC.

The chain carries TRBV7-9 and TRBJ1-4; D is perhaps TRBD1 (6 bases). The CDR3 has 15 residues. V lost 5 bases and J lost 6, with 16 bases in between. The V gene's germline CDR1 is SEHNR and CDR2 FQNEAQ (reference sequence). The CDR3 spells CASSLSGARDEKLFF. As DNA, the CDR3 is TGTGCCAGCAGCCTCTCAGGGGCCCGAGATGAAAAACTGTTTTTT.

CDR3 in amino acids: CASSSPGEYEQYF. The CDR3 DNA sequence: TGTGCCAGCAGCTCCCCCGGGGAGTACGAGCAGTACTTC. The chain uses TRBV6-1 and TRBJ2-7, with a tentative D call TRBD2 (5 bases). Germline CDR1 and CDR2: MNHNS and SASEGT. Trimming took 6 bases from V and 4 from J, leaving 13 bases between them. The CDR3 is made up of 13 amino acids.

The chain combines TRBV14 with TRBJ1-4; unclear D gene. The CDR3 is 18 amino acids. Germline V gene lookup returns CDR1 SGHDN and CDR2 FVKESK. V was pared by 4 bases and J by 9 bases, with 27 bases between. The CDR3 DNA is TGTGCCAGCAGCCCTTGCGCCAGGAAAGAGAAGAAAGAGAAAAAACTGTTTTTT. Translating gives CASSPCARKEKKEKKLFF.

The rearrangement joins TRBV30 to TRBJ1-5, with no clear D. CDR1 is GTSNPN, CDR2 SVGIG, per germline (reference sequence). V lost 1 base and J 4 bases, leaving 8 bases between the germline ends. The CDR3 extends over 13 amino acids. Here the CDR3 reads CAWSEMGNQPQHF. DNA of the CDR3: TGTGCCTGGAGTGAGATGGGGAATCAGCCCCAGCATTTT.

This chain connects TRBV14 to TRBJ2-7; 8 positions match TRBD2. The junction had 12 bases not matched to a gene; V was cut back by 0 bases and J by 5 bases. Germline CDR1 SGHDN, CDR2 FVKESK. This CDR3 is 17 amino acids long. This chain's CDR3 is CASSQDIPSLAAHEQYF. DNA for the CDR3: TGTGCCAGCAGCCAAGATATCCCCTCACTAGCGGCACACGAGCAGTACTTC.